This section outlines one T cell receptor (beta chain) sequence together with its context. This clone was seen more than once but under ten times. Its cognate antigen has yet to be identified. The sample holds no much larger clone one base away, and base qualities are not on file. Relative to germline, V is 2 bases shorter and J is 7 bases shorter, with 12 bases between their ends. Its CDR3 holds 13 amino acids, cysteine through phenylalanine. Only the CDR3 part of the read is kept: 39 bases, read in frame from the first base. Taken from the germline V gene, the CDR1 and CDR2 loops are SGHRS and YFSETQ. The cohort comprised hundreds of healthy bone marrow donors. At the time of sampling, every cohort member was nominally healthy, though immune exposures that went unrecorded were likely present. The donor tested CMV seropositive and was one of the 289 seropositive cohort members. A peripheral blood sample was collected from each donor, and TCR beta sequencing was performed on peripheral blood mononuclear cells. The Qiagen DNeasy Blood Extraction Kit was used to extract genomic DNA from the blood cell samples.

This entry comes from a study of cytomegalovirus exposure and HLA in healthy donors (dated by TCRdb to the late 2010s). Context from the whole study: An earlier analysis of a few hundred of the donors reported about 280 Gb of sequence data and 95 million to 120 million unique TCR beta sequences obtained from around 180 million T cells. An early release that covered roughly 600 HLA-typed donors contained about 290 gigabases of sequencing data and tens of millions of unique TCR sequences. Of the 398 genotyped donors, approximately 83% fell in the genetic ancestry cluster associated with self-reported Caucasian donors. The study aimed to test whether cataloging public T cell receptors could reveal signatures of past pathogen exposure. Using immunosequencing, the study profiled T cell repertoires from about 620 subjects and related those repertoires to cytomegalovirus serostatus. A separate validation cohort of approximately 130 different subjects was used in addition to the approximately 670-subject first cohort. High-throughput TCR immunosequencing, statistical association of individual TCRs with disease status, and machine learning were combined to predict cytomegalovirus infection status. A later analysis re-examined previously published TCR beta repertoires from roughly 720 donors and added high-resolution HLA genotyping to investigate patterns of TCR occurrence. Rather than using new phenotypic data, the later analysis identified candidate immune exposures from TCR beta sequences and from how often those sequences occurred across donors. To decide whether each TCR beta V gene segment behaved as functional or pseudogenic, an earlier analysis of some 570 of the donors relied on high-throughput TCR beta sequencing. Donor age, sex, ethnicity and CMV serostatus were compiled together with the repertoire data. A later genetic analysis took genome-wide SNP genotypes for about three fifths of the roughly 700 donors and used that subset as a discovery cohort. All discovery cohort repertoires had been generated using a single sequencing platform. HLA typing covered class I and class II loci at four-digit resolution. The number of donors typed differed by locus, with 629-630 for A, B, C, DRB1 and DQB1, around 560 for DQA1, over 600 for DPA1, and some 440 for DPB1. Because of strong linkage in the cohort, roughly 5 DR-DQ haplotypes were treated as single units for association and clustering. Across about 370 genotyped donors of the cohort, an average of 235,054 unique TCR beta nucleotide sequences per donor were sequenced, and approximately 17% of those sequences were non-productive. Paper-wide results and their limitations: Because counts were too low, seventeen rarely observed V segments, including chromosome 9 orphons, were excluded from the earlier analysis of 587 of the donors. A few of the identified cytomegalovirus-associated TCR beta chains were confirmed in vitro to be specific for cytomegalovirus antigens. In both the original and validation cohorts, the classifier was reported to diagnose cytomegalovirus status with high specificity and sensitivity. In an earlier analysis of approximately 590 of the donors, most TCR beta V segments were observed in productive rearrangements about 87% or about 30% of the time, broadly matching IMGT annotations. A group of highly shared sequence variants was considered likely to be a technical artifact of the sequencing pipeline. A later analysis found that HLA-associated TCR beta chains were more clonally expanded and had lower generation probabilities than equally common non-associated chains. Roughly uniform sequencing depth across donors was assumed in presence/absence analyses, although this assumption may not hold. A later genetic analysis reported fewer N-insertions in productive TCRs among donors in an Asian-associated ancestry cluster than the 666-donor mean. For the cohort, immune exposure information was limited to CMV serostatus. Because the 87-base-pair reads could not distinguish some IMGT-functional V segments, including TRBV6-2 and TRBV6-3, those segments were excluded. Most TCR sequences were observed very rarely across donors, whereas some public TCRs were present in many individuals. Because HLA typing was unavailable for some donors at each locus, only the typed subset was used in association tests. A later analysis associated 15,000 to 20,000 TCR beta sequences with specific HLA alleles at a false discovery rate of 0.05. This cohort had only TCR beta chains sequenced, and the lack of alpha or paired-chain data limited which features could be detected. The authors suggested that the approach could potentially be extended to other disease states and immunological phenotypes. Linkage disequilibrium might explain the correlated functional status among segregating V segments, but an unknown experimental factor could not be ruled out. In a later analysis, most CMV-associated TCR beta chains were found to appear HLA-restricted, with HLA associations seemingly driven largely by CMV exposure. The study listed 150 to 200 TCR beta chains as associated with cytomegalovirus. In a later analysis, the rate of TCR association differed among HLA loci, with DRB1 alleles having the most associated TCRs and HLA-C alleles having the fewest. Strong co-occurrence of HLA alleles, especially DR and DQ, made assigning TCR associations to individual alleles difficult. In a later genetic analysis, a missense DCLRE1C variant was associated with V-gene and J-gene trimming of TCR beta chains, and the association was replicated in an independent cohort. A further reported finding was that TCR beta sequences accurately predicted the HLA-A and HLA-B alleles for most subjects in the first cohort. According to a later analysis, parvovirus B19, influenza, CMV and Epstein-Barr virus appeared linked to several top co-occurrence clusters.

The receptor library was made with the immunoSEQ multiplex PCR assay. For the multiplex PCR, a mixture combining 60 forward primers for TCR Vbeta segments and 13 reverse primers for TCR Jbeta segments was used. A multiplex PCR assay on genomic DNA amplified the CDR3 region of rearranged TCR beta genes. Amplified TCR beta libraries were sequenced as 87-base-pair reads on the Illumina HiSeq System. On the authors' methods: Across the roughly 700 repertoires, a later analysis counted approximately 83 million unique TCR beta chains, some 11 million of which were shared by at least two donors. To remove PCR and sequencing errors, raw reads were error-corrected and collapsed into unique sequences using a nearest-neighbor algorithm that merged closely related sequences. V, D and J gene segments were assigned by aligning CDR3 sequences to IMGT reference sequences. For a sequence to be retained, a match of at least six nucleotides was required to both a V gene segment and a J gene segment. Rearrangements were called productive when the CDR3 lacked stop codons and stayed in frame with V and J; all others were non-productive. CDR3 was defined by IMGT convention, running from the second conserved V-encoded cysteine to the conserved J-encoded phenylalanine. The earlier analysis of 500 to 750 of the donors excluded any sequence lacking an unambiguous match to a single V gene segment. An earlier analysis of a few hundred of the donors called V segments functional above 56.7% productive rearrangements and segregating when the between-donor standard deviation exceeded 5%. A statistical classification framework was built to diagnose cytomegalovirus status from the catalog of TCR beta chain sequences. In a later analysis, V and J genes were assigned by comparing TCR nucleotide sequences against IMGT/GENE-DB human TR gene sequences. The TCRdist pipeline was used in a later analysis to assign CDR3 sequences and most-parsimonious VDJ recombination scenarios. A later analysis defined each TCR beta chain by its CDR3 amino acid sequence plus V-gene family, and excluded reads lacking a unique V-gene family. As a way to deal with suspected cross-contamination and a sequencing artifact, a later analysis dropped hundreds of nucleotide sequences that were highly shared and had low generation probability. In a later analysis, a clonal expansion index was calculated for each public chain from normalized within-repertoire ranks of inferred template counts. In a later analysis, generation probabilities were computed using a VDJ recombination model fitted to out-of-frame rearrangements, and the results were checked against IGoR. In a later analysis, hypergeometric tests were used to score TCR-TCR, TCR-HLA and TCR-CMV co-occurrence, with a repertoire-size bias correction applied to TCR pairs. False discovery rates were estimated in a later analysis by permuting HLA or CMV assignments 20 times. In a later analysis, co-occurring TCRs were grouped using DBSCAN, and TCRdist sequence similarity was added for clustering within HLA-allele-positive subsets. Co-occurrence clustering excluded repertoires with fewer than 30,000 or more than 120,000 public chains, plus five with anomalous nucleotide sharing. Imported from immuneACCESS, the table was reduced by TCRdb to in-frame sequences with V and J called. These copies leave out some clones; in studies compared against another copy, an unresolved V gene accounts for under half, and the cause of the remainder is not known. For V, J and clone size, that table is used; D and trimming come from the DNA. This sample is represented by roughly 130,000 clones; 60% to 80% of them were singletons. The top ten clonotypes cover 2.6% of the sample.

The rearrangement combines TRBV5-1 with TRBJ1-1; TRBD1 could be the D gene, as 6 bases match. Sequenced sample: PBMCs. The clonotype was recovered from a woman aged 60-70 years in good health and CMV-seropositive. In nucleotide form, the sequence is TGCGCCAGCAGCTTACCAGGGGCCCTTGAAGCTTTCTTT. Protein translation: CASSLPGALEAFF.